This TCR beta chain was sequenced for a study of cytomegalovirus exposure and HLA in healthy donors. Study conclusions and caveats: In a later analysis, HLA-C alleles had the fewest associated TCRs, DRB1 alleles the most. A missense DCLRE1C variant was associated with V- and J-gene trimming of TCR beta chains in a later analysis, and an independent cohort replicated the association. A further, later analysis showed that HLA-associated TCR beta chains (compared with equally common others) were more clonally expanded.

PCR used 60 Vbeta primers and 13 Jbeta primers. Produced via immunoSEQ multiplex PCR; TCRdb's table is partial and in-frame only. The data hold under 100,000 clones, with approximately 56% observed a single time. CDR1 SGHTA and CDR2 FQGNSA come from the germline V gene. J lost 4 bases, V lost 1 base, and 12 bases had no gene match. This CDR3 is built from 19 residues. Turning to this clone: Its target is unknown.

Sequenced: PBMCs. The V call is TRBV7-2, the J call TRBJ2-6; 8 bases agree with TRBD1. This TCR was sampled from a woman in her thirties in good health and CMV-seropositive. CDR3 residues: CASSLVARQGARGANVLTF. CDR3 bases: TGTGCCAGCAGCTTAGTGGCACGGCAGGGGGCGCGCGGGGCCAACGTCCTGACTTTC.